A selection of T cell receptor beta chains follows, all from one sample in a study of cytomegalovirus exposure and HLA in healthy donors. The table came from immunoSEQ multiplex PCR; TCRdb's copy has only in-frame clones and leaves some out. The table lists over 150,000 clones, approximately 81% of them singletons. The sequenced sample consisted of PBMCs. These receptor sequences come from a man aged 18-30 years in good health and CMV-seronegative. CDR3s include the opening cysteine and the closing phenylalanine or tryptophan. Each record gives: D gene, J gene, clone size, V gene, CDR3 protein, CDR3 DNA. D genes are given only for firm matches. Some rows have no size entry. The others give once, few or many, or a class for an expanded clone.

d_gene: TRBD1
j_gene: TRBJ2-7
abundance: -
v_gene: TRBV27
CDR3aa: CASTDRGRTYEQYF
CDR3nt: TGTGCCAGCACCGACAGGGGTCGGACCTACGAGCAGTACTTC

d_gene: TRBD2
j_gene: TRBJ2-4
abundance: few
v_gene: TRBV11-2
CDR3aa: CASSPQPTGGVLAKNIQYF
CDR3nt: TGTGCCAGCAGCCCGCAGCCGACGGGGGGGGTTTTAGCCAAAAACATTCAGTACTTC

d_gene: -
j_gene: TRBJ2-1
abundance: -
v_gene: TRBV7-2
CDR3aa: CASSFSHSYNEQFF
CDR3nt: TGTGCCAGCAGCTTTAGCCACTCCTACAATGAGCAGTTCTTC

d_gene: TRBD2
j_gene: TRBJ2-1
abundance: -
v_gene: TRBV5-1
CDR3aa: CASILAGGPYNEQFF
CDR3nt: TGCGCCAGCATCCTAGCGGGAGGGCCCTACAATGAGCAGTTCTTC

d_gene: -
j_gene: TRBJ2-1
abundance: -
v_gene: TRBV7-9
CDR3aa: CASSSGRGSYNEQFF
CDR3nt: TGTGCCAGCAGCTCTGGACGGGGTAGCTACAATGAGCAGTTCTTC

d_gene: TRBD1
j_gene: TRBJ1-4
abundance: -
v_gene: TRBV12-5
CDR3aa: CASGPLTGANEKLFF
CDR3nt: TGTGCTAGTGGTCCCTTGACAGGGGCAAATGAAAAACTGTTTTTT

d_gene: TRBD1
j_gene: TRBJ2-7
abundance: -
v_gene: TRBV6-1
CDR3aa: CASSEPGQGALEQYF
CDR3nt: TGTGCCAGCAGTGAGCCGGGACAGGGGGCTCTCGAGCAGTACTTC

d_gene: TRBD1
j_gene: TRBJ2-7
abundance: -
v_gene: TRBV19
CDR3aa: CASSTDRGPYEQYF
CDR3nt: TGTGCCAGTAGTACGGACAGGGGGCCCTACGAGCAGTACTTC

d_gene: -
j_gene: TRBJ2-1
abundance: -
v_gene: TRBV4-3
CDR3aa: CASSQGGGFNNEQFF
CDR3nt: TGCGCCAGCAGCCAAGGGGGAGGTTTCAACAATGAGCAGTTCTTC

d_gene: TRBD1
j_gene: TRBJ2-7
abundance: -
v_gene: TRBV9
CDR3aa: CASSARDSSDEQYF
CDR3nt: TGTGCCAGCAGCGCCCGGGACAGCTCGGACGAGCAGTACTTC